Listed below are T cell receptor beta chains from one sample, sequenced in a study of OX40 agonist ivuxolimab in advanced cancers. Profiled with immunoSEQ multiplex PCR; TCRdb holds only in-frame clones, not every one. The table shows about 64,000 clones, with approximately 90% occurring only once. Specimen: CD4+ or CD8+ T cells sorted from blood, collected in a trial of the OX40 agonist ivuxolimab. The receptors were gathered from an adult with an advanced solid tumor such as melanoma, head and neck, liver or kidney cancer. Each CDR3 is given with its conserved first and last residue. D genes are given only for firm matches. The size entry is marked missing in some rows and otherwise reads once, few, many or a size class.

v_gene	j_gene	abundance	d_gene	CDR3nt	CDR3aa
TRBV6-1	TRBJ2-4	NA	NA	TGTGCCAGCAGTGAGGAGGTTAATGGCATTCAGTACTTC	CASSEEVNGIQYF
TRBV6-1	TRBJ2-6	NA	NA	TGTGCCAGCAGTAGATCTGGGGCCAACGTCCTGACTTTC	CASSRSGANVLTF
TRBV28	TRBJ1-3	NA	TRBD1	TGTGCCAGCAGTTTTGTGGGATCAGCAGGGGGATACGGAAACACCATATATTTT	CASSFVGSAGGYGNTIYF
TRBV19	TRBJ1-4	NA	NA	TGTGCCAGTAGGGCCAGAACGAAACCGACTAATGAAAAACTGTTTTTT	CASRARTKPTNEKLFF
TRBV11-2	TRBJ2-7	NA	NA	TGTGCCAGCAGCTTGCGGGACAGTTTCACAGGGAACTACGAGCAGTACTTC	CASSLRDSFTGNYEQYF
TRBV5-1	TRBJ1-2	NA	NA	TGCGCCAGCAGCTTGGGGCCGTCTTCTAACTATGGCTACACCTTC	CASSLGPSSNYGYTF
TRBV18	TRBJ2-5	NA	NA	TGTGCCAGCTCACCGTGGGGGGAGACCCAGTACTTC	CASSPWGETQYF
TRBV28	TRBJ2-1	NA	NA	TGTGCCAGCAGACCTCAAACTGGGGGTACCTCCTACAATGAGCAGTTCTTC	CASRPQTGGTSYNEQFF
TRBV10-2	TRBJ2-1	NA	NA	TGCGCCAGCAGTGAAAGGGGCAGAACCTCCTACAATGAGCAGTTCTTC	CASSERGRTSYNEQFF
TRBV19	TRBJ1-4	NA	NA	TGTGCCAGTAGTATCCAGGGAGCTAATGAAAAACTGTTTTTT	CASSIQGANEKLFF
TRBV19	TRBJ2-7	NA	NA	TGTGCCAGTAGTATACAGGGGCAGGTTGGCAACGAGCAGTACTTC	CASSIQGQVGNEQYF
TRBV5-8	TRBJ2-3	NA	NA	TGTGCCAGCAGCTTGGCTGGACAGTCCATCACAGATACGCAGTATTTT	CASSLAGQSITDTQYF
TRBV13	TRBJ2-7	few	NA	TGTGCCAGCAGCCGGTCCTACGAGCAGTACTTC	CASSRSYEQYF
TRBV6-1	TRBJ2-3	NA	NA	TGTGCCCTCGCGGGCTCCACAGATACGCAGTATTTT	CALAGSTDTQYF
TRBV5-4	TRBJ2-5	NA	TRBD1	TGTGCCAGCAGCTTGAGGGACAGGGGGCCTGCTGAGACCCAGTACTTC	CASSLRDRGPAETQYF
TRBV2	TRBJ2-7	NA	TRBD1	TGTGCCAGCAATTGGGACAGCACCTACGAGCAGTACTTC	CASNWDSTYEQYF
TRBV10-3	TRBJ2-3	NA	NA	TGTGCCATCAGTGAGTCTGCTAGCACAGATACGCAGTATTTT	CAISESASTDTQYF
TRBV18	TRBJ1-1	NA	TRBD1	TGTGCCAGCTCACGGGACAGGAACACTGAAGCTTTCTTT	CASSRDRNTEAFF
TRBV5-1	TRBJ2-2	NA	TRBD1	TGCGCCAGCAGCTTGCCGACAGGGGATAACGGGGAGCTGTTTTTT	CASSLPTGDNGELFF
TRBV14	TRBJ1-1	NA	NA	TGTGCCAGCAGCCATTTGGGAGTCCAGGAAGCTTTCTTT	CASSHLGVQEAFF
TRBV29-1	TRBJ2-1	NA	TRBD2	TGCAGCGTTGATGGTTTGGGAGGGTCCCAGGAGCAGTTCTTC	CSVDGLGGSQEQFF
TRBV29-1	TRBJ1-2	NA	TRBD1	TGCAGCGTGAGGACAGGGTCCTCGGTTGGCTACACCTTC	CSVRTGSSVGYTF